The table lists the clone carrying this T cell receptor beta chain with a count of one. What it recognizes is unknown. This CDR3 is built from 16 residues. Germline assignment: CDR1 KGHSH and CDR2 LQKENI. After removal of 5 bases from V and 2 bases from J, the junction contained 11 bases not matched to a gene. This sample was taken from a study of T cell responses to AZD1222 COVID-19 vaccine. Study results and caveats: At 160-218 and 743-854, vaccine-associated CD4 TCRs were dominant, and they spanned spike. No repertoire was sampled before or during the peak T cell response, only after it.

Generated by immunoSEQ multiplex PCR, the TCRdb table keeps only in-frame clones and is missing some. The data show about 110,000 clones, roughly 80% seen once. Sequences were derived from peripheral blood, sampled on day 0 of AZD1222 vaccination. The chain uses TRBV18 and TRBJ2-7, with 8 bases matching TRBD1. The receptor's source is an adult in good health. The CDR3 loop reads CASSDIQGDIPYEQYF. The CDR3, as DNA: TGTGCCAGCTCAGACATACAGGGGGATATACCCTACGAGCAGTACTTC.